These 11 T cell receptor beta chains were all obtained from the same sample, sequenced in a study of blood T cell repertoires in COVID-19. Produced via immunoSEQ multiplex PCR; TCRdb's table is partial and in-frame only. Here the sample spans 300,000 or so clones, roughly nine tenths being singletons. Material for sequencing was peripheral blood. These receptors were collected from a man aged 18 to 29 who had recovered from COVID-19.

This chain links TRBV6-6 with TRBJ1-3; D might be TRBD1 (5 bases). The CDR3 consists of 15 residues. The V gene's germline CDR1 is MNHNY and CDR2 SVGAGI (reference sequence). V was clipped by 6 bases and J by 0 bases, with 12 bases between them. CDR3: CASRETGGSGNTIYF. The DNA of the CDR3 is TGTGCCAGCAGAGAGACCGGGGGCTCTGGAAACACCATATATTTT.

The CDR3 DNA reads TGTGCCAGCGCAACAGGAGAACAGGATCAGCCCCAGCATTTT. It translates to CASATGEQDQPQHF. The chain couples TRBV6-5 to TRBJ1-5, with D possibly TRBD1 on 5 matching bases. Germline loops: CDR1 MNHEY, CDR2 SVGAGI. Trimming stripped 8 bases from V and 5 bases from J, with 16 bases between. This CDR3 comprises 14 residues.

The J gene is TRBJ1-4, the V gene TRBV5-6; D is perhaps TRBD1 (5 bases). CDR1 is SGHDT and CDR2 is YYEEEE in the germline V gene. V gave up 3 bases and J gave up 4 bases, with 13 bases separating them. The CDR3 is made up of 15 amino acids. For the CDR3, the DNA is TGTGCCAGCAGCTCCCCCGGGGGGTATAATGAAAAACTGTTTTTT. Encoded protein: CASSSPGGYNEKLFF.

The rearrangement joins TRBV2 to TRBJ1-3, with 10 bases matching TRBD1. This CDR3 comprises 16 residues. J gave up 2 bases and V 6 bases, and 7 bases lay outside the gene matches. The V gene's germline CDR1 is SNHLY and CDR2 FYNNEI. CDR3 bases: TGTGCCAGCAGGGCCGCGGGGACAGGGGCTGGAAACACCATATATTTT. Amino acids: CASRAAGTGAGNTIYF.

The chain carries TRBV2 and TRBJ2-5; D is undetermined. The CDR3 extends over 12 amino acids. V lost 3 bases and J 7 bases, leaving 9 bases between the germline ends. The germline V gene encodes CDR1 SNHLY and CDR2 FYNNEI. The CDR3 DNA follows: TGTGCCAGCAGTGATATTTATCTGACCCAGTACTTC. Its translation is CASSDIYLTQYF.

This chain connects TRBV10-3 to TRBJ2-1, with a weak D call TRBD1 (6 bases). Germline V gene data show CDR1 as ENHRY and CDR2 as SYGVKD. Trimming removed 6 bases from V and 12 bases from J, with 15 bases in between. The CDR3 length is 12 residues. The CDR3 sequence: CAISGQTPGQFF. CDR3 bases: TGTGCCATCAGCGGACAGACTCCCGGGCAGTTCTTC.

The rearrangement joins TRBV7-8 to TRBJ1-6; 7 bases agree with TRBD1. Germline V lookup: CDR1 SGHVS, CDR2 FQNEAQ. The CDR3 consists of 14 residues. The trim removed 5 bases at V and 10 bases at J, leaving 8 bases unmatched. The CDR3 DNA follows: TGTGCCAGCAGCGCCCCGGACAGGCAGTCACCCCTCCACTTT. It encodes CASSAPDRQSPLHF.

The gene calls are TRBV11-2 and TRBJ1-5; 7 nucleotides agree with TRBD1. The germline gives CDR1 SGHAT, CDR2 FQNNGV. CDR3 length: 14 amino acids. Unmatched junction bases numbered 5, after V lost 5 bases and J lost 4 bases. CDR3 bases: TGTGCCAGCAGCCCAGGGACAGCGAATCAGCCCCAGCATTTT. Protein: CASSPGTANQPQHF.

This clone appeared a few times. This rearrangement joins TRBV27 to TRBJ1-6, with D possibly matching TRBD1 (6 bases). The V and J ends lost 2 bases and 2 bases respectively, with 7 bases between them. The CDR3 is 15 amino acids. Germline V lookup: CDR1 MNHEY, CDR2 SMNVEV (reference sequence). The CDR3 nucleotides read TGTGCCAGCAGTTTAGGGGGCCCCTATAATTCACCCCTCCACTTT. It specifies CASSLGGPYNSPLHF.

V and J are TRBV6-4 and TRBJ1-6; D ambiguous. V lost 8 bases to trimming and J lost 7 bases, with 15 bases between them. The CDR3 spans 14 residues. CDR1 MRHNA and CDR2 SNTAGT come from the germline V gene. Here the CDR3 reads CASGSRRQNSPLHF. The CDR3 DNA is TGTGCCAGCGGGAGTAGGAGGCAGAATTCACCCCTCCACTTT.

This chain uses TRBV9 with TRBJ2-6; 10 bases are a match to TRBD1. The V gene end was trimmed by 1 base and the J gene end by 5 bases; junction bases not matched to a gene: 9. Germline loops: CDR1 SGDLS, CDR2 YYNGEE. There are 18 residues in the CDR3. The DNA for the CDR3 is TGTGCCAGCAGCGTACAGACAGGGGGCACCGGGTGGGCCAACGTCCTGACTTTC. Translated: CASSVQTGGTGWANVLTF.